What follows are 13 T cell receptor beta chains derived from one specimen sequenced in a study of T cell repertoires in cytomegalovirus infection. Which antigens these TCRs recognize remains unknown. MiXCR, run by TCRdb on the reads, gives a single entry per CDR3 protein. The profile shows about a million distinct CDR3 sequences, less than 40% of them singletons. Sequenced here: cultured CD8+ T cells from PBMCs, sampled from culture after CMV antigen stimulation. The receptor set was obtained from a human donor in good health (CMV status not recorded). Some clones in this sample may be carry-over from other donors' samples.

The V and J genes are TRBV4-1 and TRBJ1-1; tentative D call: TRBD1 (5 bases). The CDR3 contains 15 residues. From germline, CDR1 is MGHRA and CDR2 YSYEKL. Trimming pared 0 bases from V and 5 bases from J, leaving 13 bases between. In DNA, the CDR3 is TGCGCCAGCAGCCAAGATCACGGGGCTGGGACTGAAGCTTTCTTT. This sequence encodes CASSQDHGAGTEAFF.

This clonotype was seen a handful of times. Germline and junction disagree at one end, which may indicate a read error. The chain combines TRBV7-7 with TRBJ2-2; no firm D call. The germline CDR1 and CDR2 sequences are SSHAT and FNYEAQ (reference sequence). This CDR3 comprises 14 residues. The CDR3 loop is CASSAGRINGELFF. For the CDR3, the DNA is TGTGCTAGCAGCGCCGGACGGATTAACGGCGAGCTGTTTTTT.

V gene TRBV6-5 combines with J gene TRBJ1-2, with D possibly being TRBD1 (5 bases). The V and J ends lost 5 bases and 8 bases respectively, with 15 bases between them. The germline CDR1 and CDR2 sequences are MNHEY and SVGAGI. This CDR3 is built from 13 residues. DNA of the CDR3: TGTGCCAGCAGTCCATACAGGAACTTGGGCTACACCTTC. Its protein is CASSPYRNLGYTF.

Notes on this clonotype: One junction end does not reproduce the germline sequence, and a read error may be involved. This CDR3 is CASSLGFYGDTGELFF. The CDR3 DNA follows: TGTGCTAGCAGCTTAGGCTTTTATGGTGACACCGGGGAGCTGTTTTTT. V usage is TRBV7-7 and J usage is TRBJ2-2; D unclear. Germline-derived CDR1 and CDR2 are SSHAT and FNYEAQ (reference sequence). There are 16 residues in the CDR3.

Regarding this clonotype: This may be a read error: a much more frequent sequence differs by one nucleotide. Here the CDR3 reads CASNRNQGASTEAFF. In DNA, the CDR3 is TGTGCCAGCAACAGAAACCAGGGGGCGAGCACTGAAGCTTTCTTT. The chain joins TRBV7-6 to TRBJ1-1; 8 bases align to TRBD1. The CDR3 spans 15 residues. Per the germline V gene, CDR1 is SGHVS and CDR2 is FNYEAQ. V was pared by 7 bases and J by 4 bases, with 11 bases of the junction left unmatched.

The CDR3 DNA reads TGTGCCAGCAGCTCGGGACAGGGAGGTCTCTCTAACTATGGCTACACCTTC. Residues: CASSSGQGGLSNYGYTF. The chain carries TRBV5-4 and TRBJ1-2; 9 positions match TRBD1. The CDR3 extends over 17 amino acids. The V gene end was trimmed by 3 bases and the J gene end by 0 bases; junction bases not matched to a gene: 9. Germline lookup yields CDR1 SGHNT and CDR2 YYREEE (reference sequence).

V usage is TRBV9 and J usage is TRBJ2-3, with 8 bases identical to TRBD2. This CDR3 spans 18 amino acids. Germline CDR1 SGDLS, CDR2 YYNGEE. Trimming removed 7 bases from V and 0 bases from J; junction bases left unmatched: 16. The CDR3 sequence is CASGRLSGASTSTDTQYF. CDR3 nucleotide sequence: TGTGCCAGCGGACGACTTAGCGGGGCGTCTACTAGCACAGATACGCAGTATTTT.

This clonotype was picked up a small number of times. The rearrangement links TRBV7-9 to TRBJ1-6, with D tentatively TRBD1 (5 bases). Trimming removed 5 bases from V and 4 bases from J, with 9 bases in between. From germline, CDR1 is SEHNR and CDR2 FQNEAQ (reference sequence). The CDR3 covers 14 residues. The CDR3 loop reads CASSPTAYNSPLHF. For the CDR3, the DNA is TGTGCCAGCAGCCCGACAGCATATAATTCACCCCTCCACTTT.

This clonotype occurred a few times. The chain carries TRBV7-9 and TRBJ2-1; 7 bases are shared with TRBD2. Looked up from germline, CDR1 is SEHNR and CDR2 is FQNEAQ (reference sequence). CDR3 length: 15 residues. With 5 bases clipped from V and 3 bases from J, the junction kept 7 bases outside the gene matches. This CDR3 is CASSETSAVYNEQFF. CDR3 DNA sequence: TGTGCCAGCAGCGAAACTAGCGCCGTCTACAATGAGCAGTTCTTC.

This clonotype has only one observation. CDR3 sequence reads: CATSDITARPNVYTF. DNA for the CDR3: TGTGCCACCAGTGACATCACAGCCAGGCCTAACGTCTACACCTTC. This chain connects TRBV24-1 to TRBJ1-2, with D unclear. Trimming left V 4 bases short and J 10 bases short, with 21 bases between. This CDR3 has 15 amino acids. Germline V gene sequence: CDR1 KGHDR, CDR2 SFDVKD.

The genes are TRBV27 and TRBJ2-1; 7 bases are a match to TRBD2. The CDR3 consists of 16 residues. Losses at the gene ends were 3 bases for V and 2 bases for J; bases not matched to a gene: 7. The germline V gene has CDR1 MNHEY and CDR2 SMNVEV (reference sequence). The CDR3 coding sequence is TGTGCCAGCAGTTTGCTCCTAGCGGCCCCCTACAATGAGCAGTTCTTC. Translating gives CASSLLLAAPYNEQFF.

This clonotype was seen only a few times. The genes are TRBV7-8 and TRBJ2-7; 10 nucleotides agree with TRBD1. This CDR3 comprises 16 residues. CDR1 is SGHVS, CDR2 FQNEAQ, per germline. The J segment lost 4 bases and the V segment lost 3 bases, leaving 9 bases of the junction unmatched. This CDR3 reads CASSFSDRGLNYEQYV. The CDR3, as DNA: TGTGCCAGCAGCTTCAGTGACAGGGGGCTCAATTACGAGCAGTACGTC.

The chain is built from TRBV27 and TRBJ1-4; 7 bases fit TRBD1. Trimming removed 5 bases from V and 5 bases from J; junction bases left unmatched: 14. Germline CDR1 reads MNHEY; CDR2 reads SMNVEV (reference sequence). The CDR3 is 17 residues long. CDR3 protein: CASSVLSTGVENEKLFF. The CDR3 region has the DNA TGTGCCAGCAGTGTCTTATCTACAGGGGTGGAGAATGAAAAACTGTTTTTT.